The sequence of this TCR beta chain was determined in a study of T cells in Graves' hyperthyroidism and ophthalmopathy. Across the study: Staff took peripheral blood when the initial diagnosis was made, before any treatment began.

Points on this clonotype: This may be a read error, as it is one base from a much larger clone.

The study included ophthalmopathy patients with Clinical Activity Score at least 3, NOSPECS grade at least 4 and duration under 3 months. Uncontrolled infection, other autoimmune disease, pregnancy or lactation barred patients from enrollment. TCR beta CDR3 regions were amplified from RNA. A set of HTBI primers served as the primers for a first-round RT-PCR of the TCR CDR3. TCRdb recomputed calls from the multiplex PCR reads with MiXCR, one row per CDR3 protein. There are 250,000 to 350,000 distinct CDR3 sequences in the sample; approximately 17% occur only once, and approximately 60% lies in the top ten. Trimming cost V 1 base and J 5 bases; bases outside gene matches: 3. Germline V gene lookup returns CDR1 SGHNT and CDR2 YENEEA. CDR3 length: 14 amino acids.

This chain connects TRBV11-3 to TRBJ2-3, with 7 bases fitting TRBD2. The source material was blood. The source of this sequence is a woman aged 55-70 years with Graves' ophthalmopathy. The chain's CDR3 is CASSLGGSLDTQYF. CDR3 nucleotide sequence: TGTGCCAGCAGCTTAGGCGGGAGTTTAGATACGCAGTATTTT.